This is a list of T cell receptor beta chains from one sample in a study of regulatory T cells in long-lasting Graves disease. TCRdb reprocessed the multiplex PCR reads with MiXCR, giving one entry per CDR3 protein. This repertoire shows about 430,000 distinct CDR3 sequences, roughly 23% found once; its top ten account for approximately 14%. Sequencing used peripheral blood mononuclear cells (PBMCs), obtained when the disease was refractory, from a patient treated with antithyroid drugs. The receptors stem from a female donor with Graves disease. Both conserved end residues are part of each CDR3. A D gene is named only where the DNA matches it firmly. A clone size is listed for some rows: how often the clone was seen (once, few, many), or a class if it is expanded.

V,size,J,D,CDR3,DNA
TRBV4-1,.,TRBJ2-5,.,CASSQEGAGARETQYF,TGCGCCAGCAGCCAAGAGGGCGCAGGGGCGAGGGAGACCCAGTACTTC
TRBV27,.,TRBJ2-1,TRBD2,CASSGTSSGSFNEQFF,TGTGCCAGCAGTGGAACCTCTAGCGGGAGCTTCAATGAGCAGTTCTTC
TRBV19,few,TRBJ2-2,TRBD1,CASSKQGTGELFF,TGTGCCAGTAGTAAACAGGGGACCGGGGAGCTGTTTTTT
TRBV29-1,.,TRBJ2-1,.,CSVEIGAESTYNEQFF,TGCAGCGTTGAAATAGGGGCGGAATCCACTTACAATGAGCAGTTCTTC
TRBV18,.,TRBJ2-4,TRBD1,CASSPPQGAGAKNIQYF,TGTGCCAGCTCACCACCGCAGGGGGCTGGAGCCAAAAACATTCAGTACTTC
TRBV18,.,TRBJ2-1,TRBD2,CASSPQRDYNEQFF,TGTGCCAGCTCACCACAGCGGGATTACAATGAGCAGTTCTTC
TRBV12-3/TRBV12-4,few,TRBJ2-2,TRBD2,CASSTFRTSGRTNTGELFF,TGTGCCAGCAGTACCTTTAGGACTAGCGGGAGGACGAACACCGGGGAGCTGTTTTTT
TRBV6-1,.,TRBJ1-5,.,CASSERDLGYQPQHF,TGTGCCAGCAGTGAAAGGGATCTCGGCTATCAGCCCCAGCATTTT
TRBV29-1,many,TRBJ2-7,.,CSVSGPGDEQYF,TGCAGCGTTAGCGGTCCAGGTGACGAGCAGTACTTC
TRBV3-1,many,TRBJ2-2,.,CASSPTRGAGTGELFF,TGTGCCAGCAGCCCAACGAGGGGGGCCGGAACCGGGGAGCTGTTTTTT
TRBV30,few,TRBJ2-5,TRBD1,CAWSQLPGQGDKETQYF,TGTGCCTGGAGTCAGCTACCGGGACAGGGGGACAAAGAGACCCAGTACTTC
TRBV20-1,many,TRBJ2-7,TRBD2,CSAGRDYPRGEQYF,TGCAGTGCTGGCCGGGACTACCCGAGAGGCGAGCAGTACTTC